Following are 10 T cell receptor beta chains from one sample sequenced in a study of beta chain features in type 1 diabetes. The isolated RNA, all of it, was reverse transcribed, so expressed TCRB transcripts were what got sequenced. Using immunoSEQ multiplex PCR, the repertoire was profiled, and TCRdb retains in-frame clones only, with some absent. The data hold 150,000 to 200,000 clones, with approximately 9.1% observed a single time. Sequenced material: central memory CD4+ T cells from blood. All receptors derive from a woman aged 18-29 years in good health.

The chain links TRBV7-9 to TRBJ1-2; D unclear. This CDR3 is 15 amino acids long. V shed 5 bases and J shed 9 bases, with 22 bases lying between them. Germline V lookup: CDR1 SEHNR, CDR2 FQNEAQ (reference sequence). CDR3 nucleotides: TGTGCCAGCAGCCAAGTTCAGGTGCGAGCCCGTAGCTACACCTTC. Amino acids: CASSQVQVRARSYTF. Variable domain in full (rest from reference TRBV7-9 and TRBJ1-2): DTGVSQNPRHKITKRGQNVTFRCDPISEHNRLYWYRQTLGQGPEFLTYFQNEAQLEKSRLLSDRFSAERPKGSFSTLEIQRTEQGDSAMYLCASSQVQVRARSYTFGSGTRLTVV.

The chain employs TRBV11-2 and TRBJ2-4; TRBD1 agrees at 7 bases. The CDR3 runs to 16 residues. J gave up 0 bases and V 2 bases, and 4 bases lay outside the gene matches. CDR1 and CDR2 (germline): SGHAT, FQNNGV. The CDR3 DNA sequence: TGTGCCAGCAGCTTACCGCCAGGGGGAGCCAAAAACATTCAGTACTTC. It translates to CASSLPPGGAKNIQYF. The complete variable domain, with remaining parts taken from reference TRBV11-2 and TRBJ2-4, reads EAGVAQSPRYKIIEKRQSVAFWCNPISGHATLYWYQQILGQGPKLLIQFQNNGVVDDSQLPKDRFSAERLKGVDSTLKIQPAKLEDSAVYLCASSLPPGGAKNIQYFGAGTRLSVL.

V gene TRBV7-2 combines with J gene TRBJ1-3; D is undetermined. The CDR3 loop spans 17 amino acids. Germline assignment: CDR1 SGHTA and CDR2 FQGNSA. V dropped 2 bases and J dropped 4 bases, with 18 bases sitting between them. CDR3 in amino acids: CASSLIHSPTGGNTIYF. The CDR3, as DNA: TGTGCCAGCAGCTTAATTCACAGCCCGACGGGAGGAAACACCATATATTTT.

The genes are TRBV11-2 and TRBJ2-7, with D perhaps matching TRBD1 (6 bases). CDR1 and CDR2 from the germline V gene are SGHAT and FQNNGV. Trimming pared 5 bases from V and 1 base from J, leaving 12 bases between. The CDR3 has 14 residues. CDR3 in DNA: TGTGCCAGCAGCACCCGCAGGGGATCCTACGAGCAGTACTTC. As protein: CASSTRRGSYEQYF. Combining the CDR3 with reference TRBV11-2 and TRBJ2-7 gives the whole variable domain EAGVAQSPRYKIIEKRQSVAFWCNPISGHATLYWYQQILGQGPKLLIQFQNNGVVDDSQLPKDRFSAERLKGVDSTLKIQPAKLEDSAVYLCASSTRRGSYEQYFGPGTRLTVT.

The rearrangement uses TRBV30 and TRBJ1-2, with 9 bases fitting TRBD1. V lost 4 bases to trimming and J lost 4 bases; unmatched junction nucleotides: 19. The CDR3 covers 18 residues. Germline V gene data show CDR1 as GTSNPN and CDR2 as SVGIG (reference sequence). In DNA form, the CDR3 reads TGTGCCTGGAACAAGGGGTTGGACAGGGGCCCCCTCCTCTATGGCTACACCTTC. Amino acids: CAWNKGLDRGPLLYGYTF.

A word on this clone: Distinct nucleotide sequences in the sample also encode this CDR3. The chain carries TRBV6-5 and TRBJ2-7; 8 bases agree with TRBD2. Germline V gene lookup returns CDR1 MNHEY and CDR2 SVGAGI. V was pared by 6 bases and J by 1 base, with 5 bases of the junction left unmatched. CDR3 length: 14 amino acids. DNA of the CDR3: TGTGCCAGCAGGACCGCGGGAGGTTCCTACGAGCAGTACTTC. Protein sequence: CASRTAGGSYEQYF.

CDR3 sequence: CSVGGTGGRVGYGYTF. CDR3 in DNA: TGCAGCGTTGGAGGGACAGGGGGCCGCGTTGGCTATGGCTACACCTTC. The chain couples TRBV29-1 to TRBJ1-2, with TRBD1 matching over 12 bases. The length of the CDR3 is 16 residues. Germline V gene lookup returns CDR1 SQVTM and CDR2 ANQGSEA. Germline trimming cut 4 bases from V and 4 bases from J; bases unmatched to any gene: 10.

The CDR3 sequence: CASSQVAGGLIGETQYF. The CDR3 DNA sequence: TGCGCCAGCAGCCAAGTAGCGGGGGGGCTGATAGGAGAGACCCAGTACTTC. The chain links TRBV4-1 to TRBJ2-5; 11 bases fit TRBD2. The CDR3 spans 17 residues. With 1 base clipped from V and 4 bases from J, the junction kept 8 bases outside the gene matches. Germline lookup yields CDR1 MGHRA and CDR2 YSYEKL.

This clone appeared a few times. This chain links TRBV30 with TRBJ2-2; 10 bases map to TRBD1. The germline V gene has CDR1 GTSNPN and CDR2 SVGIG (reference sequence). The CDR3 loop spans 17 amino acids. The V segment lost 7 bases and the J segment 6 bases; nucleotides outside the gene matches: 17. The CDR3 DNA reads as TGTGCCTCCGCCGGGACAGGGGCCCTGGTGTTGGCCGGGGAGCTGTTTTTT. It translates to CASAGTGALVLAGELFF.

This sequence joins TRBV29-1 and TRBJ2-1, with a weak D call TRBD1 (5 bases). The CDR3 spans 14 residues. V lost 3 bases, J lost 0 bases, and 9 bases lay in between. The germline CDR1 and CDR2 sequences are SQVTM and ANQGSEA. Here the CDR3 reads CSVESDISYNEQFF. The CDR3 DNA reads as TGCAGCGTTGAGTCGGACATCTCCTACAATGAGCAGTTCTTC.